The 22 T cell receptor beta chains listed next were all sequenced from one sample in a study of blood T cell repertoires in COVID-19. Assay: immunoSEQ multiplex PCR; the TCRdb copy retains only in-frame clones and omits some. The sample holds 35,000 to 50,000 clones, around 82% seen once. Sample: peripheral blood. The source is a man aged 80 or over with acute or convalescent COVID-19.

This chain links TRBV5-6 with TRBJ2-7; perhaps TRBD2 as D (5 bases). CDR1 and CDR2 (germline): SGHDT, YYEEEE. CDR3 length equals 13 residues. Trimming removed 4 bases at V and 6 bases at J, with 14 bases between. CDR3 amino acids: CASSPFIGGEQYF. CDR3 DNA sequence: TGTGCCAGCAGCCCGTTTATAGGAGGCGAGCAGTACTTC.

This chain connects TRBV18 to TRBJ1-5; D not certain. Germline CDR1 and CDR2: KGHSH and LQKENI. CDR3 size: 16 residues. V gave up 3 bases and J gave up 1 base, with 13 bases separating them. The CDR3, as DNA: TGTGCCAGCTCACCGGGTAGACTTTCGAGCAATCAGCCCCAGCATTTT. Protein sequence: CASSPGRLSSNQPQHF.

J is TRBJ1-2 and V is TRBV9; 9 bases fit TRBD1. CDR1 and CDR2 from the germline V gene are SGDLS and YYNGEE. The CDR3 has 15 residues. Trimming at V came to 4 bases and at J to 2 bases, leaving 6 bases not matched to a gene. The chain's CDR3 is CASSHRQGVNYGYTF. The CDR3 DNA follows: TGTGCCAGCAGCCATAGACAGGGGGTAAACTATGGCTACACCTTC.

CDR3 in DNA: TGTGCCAGCAGTACACGACAGACTAACTATGGCTACACCTTC. It encodes CASSTRQTNYGYTF. This sequence joins TRBV27 and TRBJ1-2, with D possibly TRBD1 on 5 matching bases. The germline CDR1 and CDR2 sequences are MNHEY and SMNVEV (reference sequence). The germline V and J ends were trimmed by 5 bases and 0 bases, with 10 bases remaining between them. This CDR3 region has 14 residues.

CDR3 DNA sequence: TGTGCCATCAGTGAGAGACTAGCGGGAGAAAGTGAGCAGTTCTTC. Protein sequence: CAISERLAGESEQFF. The V and J genes are TRBV10-3 and TRBJ2-1, with TRBD2 matching over 12 bases. CDR1 ENHRY and CDR2 SYGVKD come from the germline V gene. CDR3 length equals 15 residues. J was trimmed by 9 bases and V by 2 bases; bases with no gene match: 5.

This clone was detected many times. The chain links TRBV4-1 to TRBJ1-2; the D gene is possibly TRBD1 (6 bases). V lost 3 bases, J lost 4 bases, and 6 bases lay in between. The CDR3 loop spans 12 amino acids. The germline gives CDR1 MGHRA, CDR2 YSYEKL. In DNA form, the CDR3 reads TGCGCCAGCAGCCAGGACAGCTATGGCTACACCTTC. Residues: CASSQDSYGYTF.

A word on this clone: Other DNA sequences in the same sample also yield this CDR3. The chain recombines TRBV2 with TRBJ2-7; 7 nucleotides match TRBD2. The CDR3 totals 15 residues. Per the germline V gene, CDR1 is SNHLY and CDR2 is FYNNEI. V dropped 8 bases and J dropped 0; count of bases not matched to a gene: 10. For the CDR3, the DNA is TGTGCCAGCTCGAGGGAAGCGGGAAGCTCCTACGAGCAGTACTTC. Encoded protein: CASSREAGSSYEQYF.

The chain combines TRBV29-1 with TRBJ2-1; weak D call: TRBD1 (6 bases). From germline, CDR1 is SQVTM and CDR2 ANQGSEA. CDR3 length: 13 residues. V was pared by 1 base and J by 6 bases, with 10 bases between. CDR3 protein: CSVEGQGSNEQFF. Written as DNA, the CDR3 is TGCAGCGTTGAAGGGCAGGGGAGCAATGAGCAGTTCTTC.

V gene TRBV5-1 combines with J gene TRBJ1-3; D unresolved. Trimming removed 0 bases from V and 2 bases from J, with 9 bases in between. CDR1 and CDR2 from the germline V gene are SGHRS and YFSETQ. This CDR3 is built from 15 residues. The CDR3 DNA reads TGCGCCAGCAGCTTGGACAGCGGGACTGGAAACACCATATATTTT. It encodes CASSLDSGTGNTIYF. Based on the CDR3 plus reference TRBV5-1 and TRBJ1-3, the full variable domain is KAGVTQTPRYLIKTRGQQVTLSCSPISGHRSVSWYQQTPGQGLQFLFEYFSETQRNKGNFPGRFSGRQFSNSRSEMNVSTLELGDSALYLCASSLDSGTGNTIYFGEGSWLTVV.

The chain recombines TRBV9 with TRBJ2-5; 8 bases line up with TRBD2. Germline V lookup: CDR1 SGDLS, CDR2 YYNGEE. The V and J ends lost 1 base and 5 bases, in that order; junction bases with no gene match: 13. The CDR3 consists of 17 residues. CDR3 coding DNA: TGTGCCAGCAGCGTACAGGGTAGCGGGGTTGGGAGGGAGACCCAGTACTTC. Translated: CASSVQGSGVGRETQYF.

The rearrangement uses TRBV28 and TRBJ2-7, with 8 bases aligning to TRBD2. The J segment lost 3 bases and the V segment lost 5 bases, leaving 6 bases of the junction unmatched. From germline, CDR1 is MDHEN and CDR2 SYDVKM. This CDR3 is 14 amino acids long. The CDR3 protein is CASSPTSGFYEQYF. CDR3 nucleotides: TGTGCCAGCAGTCCAACTAGCGGTTTCTACGAGCAGTACTTC.

The rearrangement uses TRBV6-1 and TRBJ2-1, with 13 bases matching TRBD2. Per the germline V gene, CDR1 is MNHNS and CDR2 is SASEGT. The ends lost 2 bases at V and 2 bases at J; junction bases unmatched: 15. The length of the CDR3 is 21 residues. CDR3 coding DNA: TGTGCCAGCAGTGAACTGCGGTGGACTAGCGGGAGTCGAGGGGCCTACAATGAGCAGTTCTTC. Translation: CASSELRWTSGSRGAYNEQFF.

The table lists this clone with a count of one. This chain uses TRBV9 with TRBJ2-5; TRBD1 might be the D (6 bases). Germline loops: CDR1 SGDLS, CDR2 YYNGEE. This CDR3 has 13 residues. V lost 4 bases, J lost 1 base, and 8 bases lay in between. Written as DNA, the CDR3 is TGTGCCAGCAGCCTCAGGGGCCAAGAGACCCAGTACTTC. Translated: CASSLRGQETQYF.

This chain uses TRBV2 with TRBJ1-2, with D perhaps matching TRBD1 (6 bases). Germline loops: CDR1 SNHLY, CDR2 FYNNEI. The CDR3 consists of 14 residues. The V end lost 5 bases, the J end lost 4 bases, and 14 bases lay between the germline ends. CDR3 coding DNA: TGTGCCAGCAGTAGTTCCAGGGGAAGCTATGGCTACACCTTC. Translating gives CASSSSRGSYGYTF.

The genes are TRBV18 and TRBJ2-5, with TRBD1 matching 9 bases. With V trimmed by 2 bases and J by 5 bases, 3 bases remained unmatched. This CDR3 has 14 residues. CDR1 is KGHSH and CDR2 is LQKENI in the germline V gene. DNA of the CDR3: TGTGCCAGCTCACCAAGGACAGGGGACGAGACCCAGTACTTC. Translating it yields CASSPRTGDETQYF.

The chain combines TRBV5-1 with TRBJ2-7; the D gene is possibly TRBD2 (6 bases). Trimming shortened V by 0 bases and J by 5 bases, and 9 bases separated the two germline ends. Germline V lookup: CDR1 SGHRS, CDR2 YFSETQ. The CDR3 sequence is 13 residues long. CDR3 nucleotide sequence: TGCGCCAGCAGCTTGGGGAGGGGAGACGAGCAGTACTTC. Translation gives CASSLGRGDEQYF. The full variable domain, completed using reference TRBV5-1 and TRBJ2-7, is KAGVTQTPRYLIKTRGQQVTLSCSPISGHRSVSWYQQTPGQGLQFLFEYFSETQRNKGNFPGRFSGRQFSNSRSEMNVSTLELGDSALYLCASSLGRGDEQYFGPGTRLTVT.

The chain joins TRBV28 to TRBJ1-2; possible D gene TRBD1, 6 bases. CDR1 MDHEN and CDR2 SYDVKM come from the germline V gene. Trimming removed 7 bases from V and 4 bases from J, with 16 bases in between. CDR3 size: 14 residues. CDR3 in amino acids: CASNFRGASYGYTF. CDR3 DNA sequence: TGTGCCAGCAACTTCCGGGGGGCGAGCTATGGCTACACCTTC.

The genes are TRBV6-4 and TRBJ2-5, with 10 bases fitting TRBD1. This CDR3 contains 13 residues. Trimming took 5 bases from V and 5 from J; bases not matched to a gene: 2. CDR1 is MRHNA and CDR2 is SNTAGT in the germline V gene. The CDR3 DNA is TGTGCCAGCAGTCAGGACAGGGGGGAGACCCAGTACTTC. It specifies CASSQDRGETQYF.

V and J are TRBV5-8 and TRBJ1-5; 7 nucleotides line up with TRBD1. The CDR3 loop spans 13 amino acids. Germline V gene sequence: CDR1 SGHTS, CDR2 YDEGEE. V shed 2 bases and J 6 bases; nucleotides not matched to a gene: 2. The DNA of the CDR3 is TGTGCCAGCAGCTTAGACAGGGCTCAGCCCCAGCATTTT. The encoded protein is CASSLDRAQPQHF.

This clone was recorded at least ten times. The chain employs TRBV10-3 and TRBJ1-2, with 8 bases aligning to TRBD1. Germline CDR1 is ENHRY and CDR2 is SYGVKD. After removal of 6 bases from V and 0 bases from J, the junction contained 15 bases not matched to a gene. The CDR3 length is 18 residues. The CDR3 region is CAISHRGDAFYPNYGYTF. The CDR3 nucleotides are TGTGCCATCAGCCACAGGGGGGACGCTTTCTATCCTAACTATGGCTACACCTTC.

The chain is built from TRBV18 and TRBJ2-7; TRBD2 matches at 7 bases. Per germline, CDR1 KGHSH and CDR2 LQKENI. The CDR3 loop spans 13 amino acids. Trimming took 9 bases from V and 5 from J; bases not matched to a gene: 10. The CDR3 DNA sequence: TGTGCCAGTTCGGCAGGGAGGGCTGACGAGCAGTACTTC. It specifies CASSAGRADEQYF.

The gene calls are TRBV7-2 and TRBJ1-3; 8 bases are a match to TRBD1. This CDR3 has 16 residues. With 2 bases clipped from V and 4 bases from J, the junction kept 7 bases outside the gene matches. CDR1 SGHTA and CDR2 FQGNSA come from the germline V gene. The CDR3: CASSLYAGGAGNTIYF. In nucleotides, the CDR3 is TGTGCCAGCAGCTTATATGCAGGGGGCGCCGGAAACACCATATATTTT.